The present T cell receptor (beta chain) was sequenced within a study of blood T cell repertoires in COVID-19. For the study at large: Samples of COVID-19 (acute and convalescent) were obtained from the United States, Italy and Spain. In each case, the material was cDNA or gDNA derived from T cells, B-cell-depleted T cells, or PBMCs.

This table comes from immunoSEQ multiplex PCR, and its TCRdb copy is limited to in-frame clones, with some not included. Altogether about 200,000 clones are present, about 83% being singletons, with the ten largest covering 15% to 20%. The V gene's germline CDR1 is SGHTA and CDR2 FQGNSA. Trimming cost V 0 bases and J 5 bases, with 17 bases left between them. This CDR3 comprises 17 residues. Material for sequencing was peripheral blood. The clonotype was recovered from an older person with COVID-19, enrolled during active disease. The V gene is TRBV7-2, the J gene TRBJ2-1, with a possible D match to TRBD1 (6 bases). The CDR3 loop is CASSLAPWGLVNNEQFF. Written as DNA, the CDR3 is TGTGCCAGCAGCTTAGCGCCGTGGGGGCTGGTCAACAATGAGCAGTTCTTC.